Each of the 29 T cell receptor beta chains below was sequenced from the same sample in a study of cytomegalovirus exposure and HLA in healthy donors. The study ran its PCR with 60 Vbeta and 13 Jbeta primers. Assay: immunoSEQ multiplex PCR; the TCRdb copy retains only in-frame clones and omits some. The repertoire holds some 130,000 clones, with approximately 83% as singletons. Material: PBMCs. Source of these receptors: a girl aged 2-10 years in good health and CMV-seronegative.

The chain is built from TRBV5-4 and TRBJ2-2, with 14 bases aligning to TRBD2. CDR1 and CDR2 from the germline V gene are SGHNT and YYREEE (reference sequence). The CDR3 loop spans 17 amino acids. V lost 4 bases, J lost 7 bases, and 9 bases stayed unmatched. The CDR3: CASSLGLAGAAFGELFF. The CDR3 nucleotides are TGTGCCAGCAGCCTGGGACTAGCGGGAGCTGCTTTCGGGGAGCTGTTTTTT. The whole variable domain, remainder taken from reference TRBV5-4 and TRBJ2-2, is ETGVTQSPTHLIKTRGQQVTLRCSSQSGHNTVSWYQQALGQGPQFIFQYYREEENGRGNFPPRFSGLQFPNYSSELNVNALELDDSALYLCASSLGLAGAAFGELFFGEGSRLTVL.

V usage is TRBV29-1 and J usage is TRBJ2-1; D is ambiguous. Trimming took 7 bases from V and 0 from J, leaving 10 bases between them. This CDR3 is 13 amino acids long. Per the germline V gene, CDR1 is SQVTM and CDR2 is ANQGSEA. Here the CDR3 reads CSGAERSYNEQFF. The CDR3 nucleotides are TGCAGCGGGGCAGAACGCTCCTACAATGAGCAGTTCTTC.

The gene calls are TRBV5-1 and TRBJ2-5; TRBD1 is a possible D gene (5 bases). V was shortened by 4 bases and J by 10 bases, with 23 bases between the two germline ends. The CDR3 contains 15 residues. Germline V lookup: CDR1 SGHRS, CDR2 YFSETQ. CDR3 nucleotide sequence: TGCGCCAGCAGCGGCCTTAGAGACCCAGAAGGGGACCAGTACTTC. Its protein product is CASSGLRDPEGDQYF.

About this clone: Germline is not matched at one junction end, which may reflect a read error. Other DNA sequences of this sample code for an identical CDR3. The rearrangement links TRBV5-6 to TRBJ2-6; D is perhaps TRBD2 (7 bases). The CDR3 contains 18 residues. The germline V gene encodes CDR1 SGHDT and CDR2 YYEEEE. The chain's CDR3 is CASSLGLRGAAGANVLTF. The CDR3 DNA sequence: TGTGCCAGTAGCTTGGGCTTACGGGGGGCAGCTGGGGCCAACGTCCTGACTTTC.

The chain uses TRBV30 and TRBJ1-2; D ambiguous. The CDR3 extends over 12 amino acids. Germline loops: CDR1 GTSNPN, CDR2 SVGIG (reference sequence). V lost 4 bases and J 5 bases, leaving 11 bases between the germline ends. The CDR3 here is CAWITVNYGYTF. The CDR3 nucleotides are TGTGCCTGGATAACAGTGAATTATGGCTACACCTTC.

The chain combines TRBV2 with TRBJ2-7, with 7 bases fitting TRBD1. The ends lost 0 bases at V and 3 bases at J; junction bases unmatched: 5. There are 15 residues in the CDR3. Germline CDR1 is SNHLY and CDR2 is FYNNEI. In DNA form, the CDR3 reads TGTGCCAGCAGTGAAGCGCTTCGGACAGGCTACGAGCAGTACTTC. The encoded protein is CASSEALRTGYEQYF.

V is TRBV7-9 and J is TRBJ1-3; D is perhaps TRBD1 (6 bases). In germline, CDR1 is SEHNR, CDR2 FQNEAQ (reference sequence). The CDR3 sequence is 15 residues long. Trimming shortened V by 6 bases and J by 9 bases, and 21 bases separated the two germline ends. The CDR3 here is CASSFELGQISTIYF. The CDR3 region has the DNA TGTGCCAGCAGTTTCGAATTAGGACAGATCAGCACCATATATTTT. The variable domain in full, completed from reference TRBV7-9 and TRBJ1-3, reads DTGVSQNPRHKITKRGQNVTFRCDPISEHNRLYWYRQTLGQGPEFLTYFQNEAQLEKSRLLSDRFSAERPKGSFSTLEIQRTEQGDSAMYLCASSFELGQISTIYFGEGSWLTVV.

The gene calls are TRBV27 and TRBJ2-7, with TRBD1 matching 7 bases. The CDR3 has 13 amino acids. Germline V gives CDR1 MNHEY, CDR2 SMNVEV (reference sequence). Trimming removed 5 bases from V and 6 bases from J; junction bases left unmatched: 7. This chain's CDR3 is CASSLQTGLEQYF. The CDR3 DNA follows: TGTGCCAGCAGTCTCCAGACAGGGCTCGAGCAGTACTTC.

This clone was found a few times. The rearrangement links TRBV6-5 to TRBJ1-1, with D perhaps TRBD1 (5 bases). Trimming took off 0 bases at V and 4 bases at J, with 9 bases between the two ends. Germline CDR1 and CDR2: MNHEY and SVGAGI. The CDR3 is made up of 14 amino acids. CDR3 amino acids: CASSYSIGGTEAFF. The CDR3 coding sequence is TGTGCCAGCAGTTACTCTATCGGGGGCACTGAAGCTTTCTTT.

The rearrangement uses TRBV2 and TRBJ2-7, with TRBD1 identical over 11 bases. From germline, CDR1 is SNHLY and CDR2 FYNNEI. The V gene end was trimmed by 5 bases and the J gene end by 4 bases; junction bases not matched to a gene: 10. The CDR3 sequence is 16 residues long. The CDR3 DNA reads TGTGCCAGCAGTTGGGGGACAGGGGGAAGCGGATACGAGCAGTACTTC. It is translated as CASSWGTGGSGYEQYF. The full variable domain, rest sourced from reference TRBV2 and TRBJ2-7, is EPEVTQTPSHQVTQMGQEVILRCVPISNHLYFYWYRQILGQKVEFLVSFYNNEISEKSEIFDDQFSVERPDGSNFTLKIRSTKLEDSAMYFCASSWGTGGSGYEQYFGPGTRLTVT.

V is TRBV27 and J is TRBJ2-1; D is perhaps TRBD2 (5 bases). The CDR3 totals 15 residues. The germline V gene has CDR1 MNHEY and CDR2 SMNVEV (reference sequence). V was shortened by 5 bases and J by 4 bases, with 15 bases between the two germline ends. CDR3 loop: CASSADGGSYNEQFF. CDR3 nucleotides: TGTGCCAGCAGTGCCGACGGAGGTTCGTACAATGAGCAGTTCTTC.

The chain joins TRBV7-8 to TRBJ2-7; D unclear. The CDR3 contains 15 residues. The germline CDR1 and CDR2 sequences are SGHVS and FQNEAQ. V lost 4 bases and J 0 bases, leaving 13 bases between the germline ends. This chain's CDR3 is CASSSLTESSYEQYF. The CDR3 DNA sequence: TGTGCCAGCAGCTCTTTGACGGAGAGCTCCTACGAGCAGTACTTC.

The CDR3 sequence: CASSEGVRNIQYF. The CDR3 coding sequence is TGTGCCAGCAGCGAGGGAGTGAGAAACATTCAGTACTTC. The chain is built from TRBV9 and TRBJ2-4; possibly TRBD2 for D (5 bases). V was shortened by 3 bases and J by 6 bases, with 10 bases between the two germline ends. Germline V CDR1 and CDR2: SGDLS, YYNGEE. The CDR3 loop spans 13 amino acids.

The rearrangement links TRBV12-5 to TRBJ2-7; possible D gene TRBD1, 7 bases. Germline CDR1 LGHNT, CDR2 FRNRAP. CDR3 size: 17 residues. V was cut by 0 bases and J by 6 bases, with 21 bases left in between. CDR3 region: CASGLVLGRGQEGEQYF. CDR3 nucleotide sequence: TGTGCTAGTGGTTTGGTACTTGGCCGAGGACAGGAGGGCGAGCAGTACTTC.

The gene calls are TRBV7-9 and TRBJ1-2; 7 nucleotides line up with TRBD1. This CDR3 spans 15 amino acids. V trimming: 1 base; J trimming: 8 bases; junction bases outside the gene matches: 10. Germline V gene data show CDR1 as SEHNR and CDR2 as FQNEAQ (reference sequence). In nucleotides, the CDR3 is TGTGCCAGCAGCTTAGAACAGGGACAGCCATGGGGCTACACCTTC. Translated: CASSLEQGQPWGYTF.

V gene TRBV11-2 combines with J gene TRBJ2-7; D not certain. With 3 bases removed from V and 2 bases from J, the gap between germline ends came to 11 bases. The CDR3 consists of 14 residues. CDR1 is SGHAT and CDR2 is FQNNGV in the germline V gene. The CDR3 region is CASSFSGLTYEQYF. DNA of the CDR3: TGTGCCAGCAGCTTCTCGGGTCTGACCTACGAGCAGTACTTC. Filled out from reference TRBV11-2 and TRBJ2-7, the complete variable domain reads EAGVAQSPRYKIIEKRQSVAFWCNPISGHATLYWYQQILGQGPKLLIQFQNNGVVDDSQLPKDRFSAERLKGVDSTLKIQPAKLEDSAVYLCASSFSGLTYEQYFGPGTRLTVT.

This chain joins TRBV7-9 and TRBJ1-5; 8 positions match TRBD1. CDR3 size: 16 residues. Germline trimming cut 1 base from V and 5 bases from J; bases unmatched to any gene: 7. Germline loops: CDR1 SEHNR, CDR2 FQNEAQ (reference sequence). Here the CDR3 reads CASSLDLGTGDQPQHF. CDR3 bases: TGTGCCAGCAGCTTAGATTTGGGGACAGGCGATCAGCCCCAGCATTTT.

The CDR3 coding sequence is TGTGCCAGCAGTGAAGCTTATCAGGGTTTTATGGATGGCTACACCTTC. Its protein product is CASSEAYQGFMDGYTF. The chain employs TRBV6-1 and TRBJ1-2, with a possible D match to TRBD1 (5 bases). Germline V CDR1 and CDR2: MNHNS, SASEGT. The ends were cut back, 0 bases at V and 6 bases at J, with 17 bases in the middle. The CDR3 has 16 residues.

V usage is TRBV27 and J usage is TRBJ2-3; possibly TRBD2 for D (6 bases). This CDR3 comprises 14 residues. The germline V gene has CDR1 MNHEY and CDR2 SMNVEV (reference sequence). The germline V and J ends were trimmed by 2 bases and 6 bases, with 12 bases remaining between them. CDR3 sequence (DNA): TGTGCCAGCAGTTTAGGTCTAGCGACGGATACGCAGTATTTT. Amino acids: CASSLGLATDTQYF.

CDR3 in DNA: TGTGCCAGCAGCTCACAGGGCTATTCCTACAATGAGCAGTTCTTC. Amino acids: CASSSQGYSYNEQFF. This chain uses TRBV13 with TRBJ2-1, with D perhaps TRBD1 (6 bases). The CDR3 extends over 15 amino acids. V shed 4 bases and J shed 1 base, with 11 bases lying between them. Germline V gene data show CDR1 as PRHDT and CDR2 as FYEKMQ (reference sequence).

This clone turned up a few times. V is TRBV2 and J is TRBJ2-1, with TRBD2 identical over 9 bases. This CDR3 region has 14 residues. V lost 3 bases and J lost 6; bases outside the gene matches: 3. CDR1 is SNHLY, CDR2 FYNNEI, per germline. The CDR3 region is CASSERGGLNEQFF. The CDR3 coding sequence is TGTGCCAGCAGTGAGCGGGGGGGCCTCAATGAGCAGTTCTTC.

This clone was observed a single time. The chain recombines TRBV5-1 with TRBJ2-5; D is unresolved. CDR1 is SGHRS and CDR2 is YFSETQ in the germline V gene. The CDR3 runs to 16 residues. V lost 0 bases and J lost 0, with 12 bases in between. The DNA for the CDR3 is TGCGCCAGCAGCTTGGGCGTACAGCTCAACCAAGAGACCCAGTACTTC. It is translated as CASSLGVQLNQETQYF.

The rearrangement links TRBV2 to TRBJ1-1; D is uncertain. The length of the CDR3 is 14 residues. V lost 5 bases and J lost 5, with 15 bases in between. Germline V CDR1 and CDR2: SNHLY, FYNNEI. Here the CDR3 reads CASSKREADTEAFF. The DNA for the CDR3 is TGTGCCAGCAGTAAAAGGGAGGCGGATACTGAAGCTTTCTTT. Full variable domain (missing parts from reference TRBV2 and TRBJ1-1): EPEVTQTPSHQVTQMGQEVILRCVPISNHLYFYWYRQILGQKVEFLVSFYNNEISEKSEIFDDQFSVERPDGSNFTLKIRSTKLEDSAMYFCASSKREADTEAFFGQGTRLTVV.

CDR3 region: CASSPDPGAGTEAFF. CDR3 bases: TGTGCCAGCAGCCCTGATCCCGGGGCGGGGACTGAAGCTTTCTTT. This sequence joins TRBV7-9 and TRBJ1-1, with D possibly matching TRBD1 (5 bases). Per germline, CDR1 SEHNR and CDR2 FQNEAQ (reference sequence). V dropped 5 bases and J dropped 5 bases, with 18 bases sitting between them. The CDR3 totals 15 residues.

The rearrangement joins TRBV10-3 to TRBJ1-1; D may be TRBD1 (6 bases). The CDR3 is 17 amino acids. CDR1 and CDR2 (germline): ENHRY, SYGVKD. Trimming took off 2 bases at V and 0 bases at J, with 16 bases between the two ends. Here the CDR3 DNA reads TGTGCCATCAGTGAGCTGCGGACAGAGAACTTGAACACTGAAGCTTTCTTT. This translates into CAISELRTENLNTEAFF.

This clone was recorded once. CDR3 loop: CASSFRDRGYEQYF. The CDR3 coding sequence is TGTGCCAGCAGCTTCCGGGACAGGGGATACGAGCAGTACTTC. The rearrangement links TRBV7-2 to TRBJ2-7, with 10 positions matching TRBD1. Germline values: CDR1 SGHTA, CDR2 FQGNSA. J gave up 4 bases and V 3 bases, and 3 bases lay outside the gene matches. The CDR3 extends over 14 amino acids.

V usage is TRBV9 and J usage is TRBJ2-5; 11 bases map to TRBD1. The CDR3 sequence is 15 residues long. V shed 0 bases, J shed 5 bases, and the junction held 3 bases outside the gene matches. From germline, CDR1 is SGDLS and CDR2 YYNGEE. The CDR3 here is CASSVDGTGGETQYF. Here the CDR3 DNA reads TGTGCCAGCAGCGTAGACGGGACAGGGGGGGAGACCCAGTACTTC.

J is TRBJ1-6 and V is TRBV18; no reliable D call. The CDR3 spans 13 residues. V lost 6 bases and J 0 bases, leaving 3 bases between the germline ends. CDR1 is KGHSH and CDR2 is LQKENI in the germline V gene. The CDR3 sequence: CASSSSYNSPLHF. Here the CDR3 DNA reads TGTGCCAGCTCGAGCTCCTATAATTCACCCCTCCACTTT.

This rearrangement joins TRBV2 to TRBJ2-1; the D is unclear. The length of the CDR3 is 17 residues. Germline V lookup: CDR1 SNHLY, CDR2 FYNNEI. V lost 4 bases and J 0 bases, leaving 16 bases between the germline ends. The CDR3 nucleotides are TGTGCCAGCAGTGTGCGTGCCCTGCCGAGCTCCTACAATGAGCAGTTCTTC. Residues: CASSVRALPSSYNEQFF. Full variable domain (outside the CDR3, taken from reference TRBV2 and TRBJ2-1): EPEVTQTPSHQVTQMGQEVILRCVPISNHLYFYWYRQILGQKVEFLVSFYNNEISEKSEIFDDQFSVERPDGSNFTLKIRSTKLEDSAMYFCASSVRALPSSYNEQFFGPGTRLTVL.